The 19 T cell receptor beta chains in this list originate from one sample, sequenced in a study of blood T cell repertoires in COVID-19. Assay used: immunoSEQ multiplex PCR; TCRdb lists only in-frame clones, some missing. The repertoire holds some 50,000 clones, over 75% seen once, with around 27% in the top ten. The sequencing input was peripheral blood. Receptor source: a human donor in a cohort sampled during active COVID-19.

This chain connects TRBV27 to TRBJ1-2, with D tentatively TRBD1 (6 bases). This CDR3 spans 14 amino acids. Germline V gene sequence: CDR1 MNHEY, CDR2 SMNVEV (reference sequence). V gave up 8 bases and J gave up 4 bases, with 17 bases separating them. CDR3 region: CASPPGGLGYGYTF. As DNA, the CDR3 is TGTGCCAGCCCACCTGGGGGCCTCGGCTATGGCTACACCTTC.

V gene TRBV7-9 combines with J gene TRBJ2-7; D is possibly TRBD2 (6 bases). This CDR3 region has 14 residues. V was clipped by 2 bases and J by 3 bases, with 11 bases between them. Germline CDR1 SEHNR, CDR2 FQNEAQ (reference sequence). CDR3 DNA: TGTGCCAGCAGCTTAATGGACGGGAGCTACGAGCAGTACTTC. This sequence encodes CASSLMDGSYEQYF.

The chain combines TRBV10-3 with TRBJ2-4, with a tentative D call TRBD2 (6 bases). The length of the CDR3 is 13 residues. V gave up 0 bases and J gave up 8 bases, with 8 bases separating them. Germline lookup yields CDR1 ENHRY and CDR2 SYGVKD. CDR3 loop: CAISESWGDIQYF. The CDR3 nucleotides read TGTGCCATCAGTGAGTCTTGGGGGGACATTCAGTACTTC.

V gene TRBV19 combines with J gene TRBJ1-3; no firm D call. V dropped 6 bases and J dropped 0 bases, with 6 bases sitting between them. CDR1 and CDR2 (germline): LNHDA, SQIVND (reference sequence). The CDR3 runs to 13 residues. CDR3 region: CASRRSSGNTIYF. The CDR3 DNA is TGTGCCAGTAGACGGAGCTCTGGAAACACCATATATTTT.

CDR3 in amino acids: CASSLRQGRREQYF. CDR3 nucleotides: TGTGCCAGCAGCTTAAGACAGGGGCGCCGGGAGCAGTACTTC. This chain connects TRBV5-4 to TRBJ2-7; 8 bases line up with TRBD1. V gave up 2 bases and J gave up 7 bases; unmatched junction bases: 8. Looked up from germline, CDR1 is SGHNT and CDR2 is YYREEE (reference sequence). The CDR3 has 14 residues.

V and J are TRBV30 and TRBJ2-1; 7 nucleotides match TRBD2. Germline loops: CDR1 GTSNPN, CDR2 SVGIG (reference sequence). Trimming removed 3 bases from V and 8 bases from J; junction bases left unmatched: 13. The CDR3 covers 15 residues. The CDR3 loop reads CAWSGFAGVVDEQFF. CDR3 DNA sequence: TGTGCCTGGAGCGGCTTCGCGGGGGTGGTGGATGAGCAGTTCTTC. Combining the CDR3 with reference TRBV30 and TRBJ2-1 gives the whole variable domain SQTIHQWPATLVQPVGSPLSLECTVEGTSNPNLYWYRQAAGRGLQLLFYSVGIGQISSEVPQNLSASRPQDRQFILSSKKLLLSDSGFYLCAWSGFAGVVDEQFFGPGTRLTVL.

This chain joins TRBV27 and TRBJ2-3; TRBD1 matches 9 bases. This CDR3 has 16 residues. Germline loops: CDR1 MNHEY, CDR2 SMNVEV (reference sequence). V dropped 0 bases and J dropped 2; count of bases not matched to a gene: 3. DNA of the CDR3: TGTGCCAGCAGTTTATCCGGGACAGGGACCACAGATACGCAGTATTTT. Its protein is CASSLSGTGTTDTQYF.

The chain is built from TRBV14 and TRBJ2-5; maybe TRBD1 (6 bases). The ends were cut back, 1 base at V and 7 bases at J, with 28 bases in the middle. This CDR3 comprises 19 residues. The V gene's germline CDR1 is SGHDN and CDR2 FVKESK. The chain's CDR3 is CASSQGFQQGATSKRTQYF. CDR3 nucleotides: TGTGCCAGCAGCCAAGGTTTTCAACAGGGAGCGACATCCAAGAGGACCCAGTACTTC. The full variable domain, its missing parts supplied by reference TRBV14 and TRBJ2-5, is EAGVTQFPSHSVIEKGQTVTLRCDPISGHDNLYWYRRVMGKEIKFLLHFVKESKQDESGMPNNRFLAERTGGTYSTLKVQPAELEDSGVYFCASSQGFQQGATSKRTQYFGPGTRLLVL.

This clone has just one count. The genes are TRBV5-1 and TRBJ1-1; 7 nucleotides align to TRBD1. The CDR3 is made up of 15 amino acids. Germline-derived CDR1 and CDR2 are SGHRS and YFSETQ. Trimming cost V 2 bases and J 2 bases; bases outside gene matches: 6. The CDR3 region has the DNA TGCGCCAGCAGCTTCGGAGGGGGCAGTAACACTGAAGCTTTCTTT. Amino acid sequence: CASSFGGGSNTEAFF.

Only one count was recorded for this clone. The rearrangement links TRBV18 to TRBJ2-1; 8 bases are shared with TRBD2. Germline V gene sequence: CDR1 KGHSH, CDR2 LQKENI. After removal of 6 bases from V and 7 bases from J, the junction contained 11 bases not matched to a gene. This CDR3 comprises 15 residues. CDR3 protein: CASSPTIAGYNEQFF. In DNA, the CDR3 is TGTGCCAGCTCCCCCACTATAGCGGGGTATAATGAGCAGTTCTTC.

This chain links TRBV10-1 with TRBJ2-2, with D perhaps TRBD1 (6 bases). Germline assignment: CDR1 WNHNN and CDR2 SYGVQD (reference sequence). The CDR3 loop spans 18 amino acids. Trimming removed 2 bases at V and 0 bases at J, with 16 bases between. The CDR3 here is CASSETPSGASNTGELFF. The CDR3 nucleotides are TGCGCCAGCAGTGAGACTCCATCAGGGGCCTCGAACACCGGGGAGCTGTTTTTT.

This clone was recorded once. V is TRBV3-1 (or the pseudogene TRBV3-2) and J is TRBJ2-2; 9 positions match TRBD2. V lost 7 bases and J lost 6; bases outside the gene matches: 12. This CDR3 spans 16 amino acids. Per germline, CDR1 LGHDT and CDR2 YNNKEL (reference sequence). CDR3 in amino acids: CASTAGRTSESGELFF. CDR3 nucleotides: TGTGCCAGCACTGCAGGCAGGACTAGCGAGTCCGGGGAGCTGTTTTTT.

This clone was picked up one time. This chain joins TRBV27 and TRBJ2-1; D is uncertain. V lost 3 bases and J 0 bases, leaving 9 bases between the germline ends. The CDR3 has 15 amino acids. CDR1 and CDR2 from the germline V gene are MNHEY and SMNVEV (reference sequence). The CDR3 DNA sequence: TGTGCCAGCAGTTTCGCTATGAGCTCCTACAATGAGCAGTTCTTC. The encoded protein is CASSFAMSSYNEQFF.

J is TRBJ2-1 and V is TRBV3-1 (or the pseudogene TRBV3-2); 11 positions agree with TRBD1. The CDR3 is 16 amino acids. Germline V gives CDR1 LGHDT, CDR2 YNNKEL (reference sequence). The V and J ends lost 4 bases and 6 bases, in that order; junction bases with no gene match: 8. CDR3 region: CASSLLTGQGGNEQFF. The CDR3 DNA sequence: TGTGCCAGCAGCCTCCTGACGGGACAGGGGGGCAATGAGCAGTTCTTC.

V is TRBV18 and J is TRBJ1-1; weak D call: TRBD1 (6 bases). The CDR3 length is 15 residues. From germline, CDR1 is KGHSH and CDR2 LQKENI. Trimming cost V 4 bases and J 0 bases, with 12 bases left between them. In DNA, the CDR3 is TGTGCCAGCTCACAACGGACAGACATGAACACTGAAGCTTTCTTT. Its protein is CASSQRTDMNTEAFF.

The V and J genes are TRBV19 and TRBJ1-1; weak D call: TRBD1 (5 bases). Germline V gives CDR1 LNHDA, CDR2 SQIVND (reference sequence). This CDR3 comprises 13 residues. V dropped 3 bases and J dropped 8 bases, with 13 bases sitting between them. The CDR3 DNA reads TGTGCCAGTAGTATTGGCTTCGGGGGGGAAGCTTTCTTT. Its protein product is CASSIGFGGEAFF.

This chain joins TRBV12-5 and TRBJ1-4; D is perhaps TRBD1 (5 bases). CDR1 LGHNT and CDR2 FRNRAP come from the germline V gene. Between the trimmed V and J ends, which lost 5 bases and 7 bases, there was a span of 14 bases. CDR3 length equals 14 residues. CDR3 sequence reads: CASGNNQGGEKLFF. The CDR3 DNA sequence: TGTGCTAGTGGTAACAATCAGGGAGGTGAAAAACTGTTTTTT. Looking up the rest from reference TRBV12-5 and TRBJ1-4 gives the full variable domain: DARVTQTPRHKVTEMGQEVTMRCQPILGHNTVFWYRQTMMQGLELLAYFRNRAPLDDSGMPKDRFSAEMPDATLATLKIQPSEPRDSAVYFCASGNNQGGEKLFFGSGTQLSVL.

Points on this clone: The same CDR3 is also encoded by other DNA sequences in this sample. The V gene is TRBV11-2, the J gene TRBJ2-5, with 8 bases that match TRBD2. The CDR3 length is 14 residues. Trimming took 1 base from V and 4 from J; bases not matched to a gene: 2. The V gene's germline CDR1 is SGHAT and CDR2 FQNNGV. The CDR3 region is CASSLGLAGETQYF. Here the CDR3 DNA reads TGTGCCAGCAGCTTAGGGCTAGCGGGAGAGACCCAGTACTTC.

The genes are TRBV5-6 and TRBJ2-7, with 10 bases lining up with TRBD1. Germline CDR1 is SGHDT and CDR2 is YYEEEE. The V segment lost 2 bases and the J segment 4 bases; nucleotides outside the gene matches: 3. This CDR3 region has 14 residues. The CDR3 sequence: CASSFLGQGYEQYF. The CDR3 nucleotides read TGTGCCAGCAGCTTTCTGGGACAGGGGTACGAGCAGTACTTC.